This T cell receptor beta chain was recorded in a study of PD-1 blockade in classical Hodgkin lymphoma. Study-wide points: At C4D1, TCR diversity had climbed significantly for CD4+ cells, though not for CD8+ cells. Whoever responded completely had baseline diversity much like that seen in newly diagnosed patients. There remain no defined causes for the repertoire differences, which possibly reflect disease activity or prior therapy.

There was relapse after autologous stem cell transplantation in every patient, and there was variation in brentuximab vedotin exposure. TCRdb's table, derived via immunoSEQ multiplex PCR, lists solely in-frame clones and lacks some. The sample has 60,000 or so clones; 90% are singletons. For this clone: As yet, its antigen is unknown.

The specimen was peripheral blood mononuclear cells (PBMCs), collected at baseline. This clonotype was sampled from a human donor with classical Hodgkin lymphoma.

CDR3 bases: TGTGCCAGCTCATCAACGGGAAGCGAAAAACTGTTTTTT. It codes for CASSSTGSEKLFF. The chain uses TRBV18 and TRBJ1-4; D unresolved. The CDR3 extends over 13 amino acids. V was clipped by 5 bases and J by 8 bases, with 12 bases between them. The V gene's germline CDR1 is KGHSH and CDR2 LQKENI.